This T cell receptor (beta chain) was sequenced for a study of blood T cell repertoires in COVID-19. Study information: Collection of acute and convalescent COVID-19 samples took place in the United States, Italy and Spain. From T cells, B-cell-depleted T cells, or PBMCs came the material, which was cDNA or gDNA.

In the original workflow: Estimates of nucleated cell counts were drawn from the amplification of reference gene primers. Profiling relied on immunoSEQ multiplex PCR, and the TCRdb table lists in-frame clones only, not all of them. D and trimming come from the DNA, and the V and J calls and clone size come from that table. Here the sample spans just under 350,000 clones, 87% being singletons. Seattle researchers signed up patients amid active infection and tracked them longitudinally. V was clipped by 3 bases and J by 4 bases; unmatched bases: 5. Germline CDR1 SQVTM, CDR2 ANQGSEA. The CDR3 spans 13 residues.

The sample consisted of peripheral blood. This clonotype was sampled from a woman in her 50s with COVID-19, enrolled during active disease. The J gene is TRBJ2-7, the V gene TRBV29-1; 8 bases are a match to TRBD2. The CDR3, as DNA: TGCAGCGTTGAGACGGGAGGGCCTTACGAGCAGTACTTC. Protein product: CSVETGGPYEQYF.